This paragraph covers one T cell receptor (beta chain) sequence. The antigen is undetermined. These data belong to a study of a mutant IDH1 vaccine in newly diagnosed glioma. Specified time point: week 35, safety follow-up. What each vaccine dose contained was 300 ug of mutant IDH1 20-mer peptide, accompanied by topical imiquimod. Assay used: immunoSEQ multiplex PCR; TCRdb lists only in-frame clones, some missing. The data show tens of thousands of clones, with roughly 71% seen just once and about 4.9% held by the top ten. V lost 0 bases and J lost 8, with 4 bases in between. This CDR3 contains 11 residues. The germline CDR1 and CDR2 sequences are MGHDK and SYGVNS.

The rearrangement joins TRBV25-1 to TRBJ1-1; D remains ambiguous. The starting material was PBMCs, obtained from a glioma patient whose treatment included an IDH1 peptide vaccine. The clonotype originates from a man between 50 and 59 years old with glioma. The DNA for the CDR3 is TGTGCCAGCAGTGAATATGGGGAAGCTTTCTTT. This translates into CASSEYGEAFF.